One TCR beta chain is described in this entry. Its antigen remains unidentified. Quantitative molecular-barcoded 5'-RACE generated the TCR beta libraries. TCRdb redid the calling of the 5' RACE reads with MiXCR, one entry per CDR3 protein. Among 150,000 to 200,000 distinct CDR3 sequences listed, 11% were seen once. These data are taken from a study of CD8 T cells in ankylosing spondylitis. Overall study findings and caveats: Reactive arthritis synovial fluid and blood were previously reported to contain some motif variants. The study looked at matched synovial fluid samples from ankylosing spondylitis patients. Disease-linked clones were reported to be significantly enriched there.

This CDR3 comprises 14 residues. V gave up 6 bases and J gave up 3 bases, with 12 bases separating them. Sequencing was performed on blood, either unsorted or a sorted T cell fraction (not recorded which). This chain connects TRBV12-3 or TRBV12-4 to TRBJ1-5, with a possible D match to TRBD1 (6 bases). The TCR originated in a male donor with ankylosing spondylitis or in good health (not recorded which). CDR3 DNA sequence: TGTGCCAGCAGATATGGACAGCTCAATCAGCCCCAGCATTTT. This translates into CASRYGQLNQPQHF.